This T cell receptor beta chain was obtained from a study of response to subunit inactivated influenza vaccine. Trimming removed 3 bases at V and 6 bases at J, with 8 bases between. The CDR3 consists of 12 residues. TCRdb fed the RT-PCR reads into MiXCR, producing one record per CDR3 protein. The repertoire consists of fewer than 400,000 distinct CDR3 sequences, with just over 20% occurring once and the leading ten covering roughly a tenth. This clonotype occurred many times. The chain recombines TRBV12-3 or TRBV12-4 with TRBJ1-2; D ambiguous. The TCR sequence derives from a man in his fifties or sixties who received an inactivated influenza vaccine. The sequences come from PBMCs from blood, collected less than 22 months after vaccination. The CDR3 sequence: CASSFSFHGYTF. The CDR3 coding sequence is TGTGCCAGCAGTTTTTCCTTCCATGGCTACACCTTC.